Only one count was recorded for the clone carrying this T cell receptor beta chain. Antigen specificity is unknown. The sample belongs to a study of T cell responses to AZD1222 COVID-19 vaccine. CDR3 size: 16 residues. The V gene lost 3 bases and the J gene lost 0 bases, with 12 bases spanning the gap. The V gene's germline CDR1 is KGHSH and CDR2 LQKENI. Broader study findings: Repertoire sampling happened only post peak T cell response.

Assay: immunoSEQ multiplex PCR; the TCRdb copy retains only in-frame clones and omits some. The repertoire holds roughly 160,000 clones, with 90% as singletons. The sequences come from peripheral blood, collected on day 0 of AZD1222 vaccination. This clonotype originated in an adult in good health. The chain combines TRBV18 with TRBJ1-3, with a possible D match to TRBD1 (5 bases). CDR3 region: CASSPGRRTSGNTIYF. The CDR3, as DNA: TGTGCCAGCTCACCGGGACGGCGGACCTCTGGAAACACCATATATTTT.